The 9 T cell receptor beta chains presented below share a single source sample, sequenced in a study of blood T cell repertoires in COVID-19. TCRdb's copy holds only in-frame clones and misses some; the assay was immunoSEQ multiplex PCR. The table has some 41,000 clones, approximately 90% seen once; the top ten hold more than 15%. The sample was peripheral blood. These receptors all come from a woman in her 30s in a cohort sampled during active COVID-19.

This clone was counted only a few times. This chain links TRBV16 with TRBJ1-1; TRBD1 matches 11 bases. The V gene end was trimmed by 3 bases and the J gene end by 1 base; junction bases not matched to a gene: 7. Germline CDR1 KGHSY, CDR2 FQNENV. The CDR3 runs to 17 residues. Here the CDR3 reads CASSHRTGGQGNTEAFF. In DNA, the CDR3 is TGTGCCAGCAGCCACAGGACAGGGGGCCAGGGGAACACTGAAGCTTTCTTT.

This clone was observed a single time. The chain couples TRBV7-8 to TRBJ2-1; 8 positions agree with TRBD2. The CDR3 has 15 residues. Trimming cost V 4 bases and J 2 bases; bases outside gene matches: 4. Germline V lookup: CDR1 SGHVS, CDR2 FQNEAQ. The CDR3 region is CASSSGTRAYNEQFF. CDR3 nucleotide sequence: TGTGCCAGCAGCTCAGGGACTAGGGCCTACAATGAGCAGTTCTTC.

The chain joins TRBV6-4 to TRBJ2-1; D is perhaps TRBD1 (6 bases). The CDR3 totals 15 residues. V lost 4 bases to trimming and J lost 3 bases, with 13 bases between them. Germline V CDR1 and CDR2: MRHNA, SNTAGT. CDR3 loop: CASSAEGGIYNEQFF. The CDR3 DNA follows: TGTGCCAGCAGTGCGGAAGGGGGTATCTACAATGAGCAGTTCTTC.

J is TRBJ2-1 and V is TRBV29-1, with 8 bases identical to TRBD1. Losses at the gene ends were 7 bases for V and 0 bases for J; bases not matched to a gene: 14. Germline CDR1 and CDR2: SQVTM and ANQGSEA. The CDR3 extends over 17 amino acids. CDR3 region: CSEQGVTWGSSYNEQFF. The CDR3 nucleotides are TGCAGCGAACAGGGGGTTACGTGGGGTAGCTCCTACAATGAGCAGTTCTTC.

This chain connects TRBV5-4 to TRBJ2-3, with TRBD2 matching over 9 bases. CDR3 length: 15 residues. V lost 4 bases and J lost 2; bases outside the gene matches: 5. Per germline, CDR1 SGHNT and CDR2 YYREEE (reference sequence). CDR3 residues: CASSTGLAHTDTQYF. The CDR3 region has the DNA TGTGCCAGCAGCACTGGACTAGCGCACACAGATACGCAGTATTTT.

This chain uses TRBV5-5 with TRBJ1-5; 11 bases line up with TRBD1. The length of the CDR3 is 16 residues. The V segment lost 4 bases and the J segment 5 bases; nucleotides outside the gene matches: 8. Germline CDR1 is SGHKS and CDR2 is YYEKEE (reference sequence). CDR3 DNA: TGTGCCAGCAGCACTCGGACAGGGGGCCCGTATCAGCCCCAGCATTTT. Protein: CASSTRTGGPYQPQHF.

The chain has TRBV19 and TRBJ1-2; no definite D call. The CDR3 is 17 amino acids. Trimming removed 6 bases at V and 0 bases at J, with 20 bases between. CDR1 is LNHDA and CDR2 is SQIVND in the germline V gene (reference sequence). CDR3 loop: CASSLLGRASANYGYTF. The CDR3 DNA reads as TGTGCCAGTAGCCTACTCGGGAGGGCGTCAGCTAACTATGGCTACACCTTC. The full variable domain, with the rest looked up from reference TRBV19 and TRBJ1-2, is DGGITQSPKYLFRKEGQNVTLSCEQNLNHDAMYWYRQDPGQGLRLIYYSQIVNDFQKGDIAEGYSVSREKKESFPLTVTSAQKNPTAFYLCASSLLGRASANYGYTFGSGTRLTVV.

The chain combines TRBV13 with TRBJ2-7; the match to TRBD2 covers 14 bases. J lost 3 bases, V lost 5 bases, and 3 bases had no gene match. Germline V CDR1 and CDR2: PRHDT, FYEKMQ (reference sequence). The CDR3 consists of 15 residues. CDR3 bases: TGTGCCAGCAGCCTGGGGACTAGCGGGAGCTACGAGCAGTACTTC. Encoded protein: CASSLGTSGSYEQYF. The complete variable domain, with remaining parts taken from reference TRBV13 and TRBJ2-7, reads AAGVIQSPRHLIKEKRETATLKCYPIPRHDTVYWYQQGPGQDPQFLISFYEKMQSDKGSIPDRFSAQQFSDYHSELNMSSLELGDSALYFCASSLGTSGSYEQYFGPGTRLTVT.

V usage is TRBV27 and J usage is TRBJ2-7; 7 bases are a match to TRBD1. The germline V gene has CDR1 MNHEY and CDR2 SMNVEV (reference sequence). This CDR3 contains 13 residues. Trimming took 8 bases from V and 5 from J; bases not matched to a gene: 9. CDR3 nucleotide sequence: TGTGCCAGCCCCGCCCTGGGACAGAACGAGCAGTACTTC. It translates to CASPALGQNEQYF.